A single TCR beta chain is shown here with its context. Seattle's enrolled individuals joined amid active infection and were then monitored longitudinally. The record originates from a study of blood T cell repertoires in COVID-19. Across the whole study: Collection of acute and convalescent COVID-19 samples took place in the United States, Italy and Spain. T cells, B-cell-depleted T cells, or PBMCs provided the cDNA or gDNA that served as material.

The table came from immunoSEQ multiplex PCR; TCRdb's copy has only in-frame clones and leaves some out. Of about 160,000 clones listed, around 84% are singletons. Between the trimmed V and J ends, which lost 2 bases and 0 bases, there was a span of 10 bases. CDR3 length: 15 amino acids. Germline V gene sequence: CDR1 SEHNR, CDR2 FQNEAQ (reference sequence). The source of this sequence is a woman in her sixties or seventies with COVID-19, enrolled during active disease. This chain links TRBV7-9 with TRBJ1-2; D is ambiguous. Material: peripheral blood. CDR3 coding DNA: TGTGCCAGCAGCTTAAATATTGTAGCTAACTATGGCTACACCTTC. Its translation is CASSLNIVANYGYTF.